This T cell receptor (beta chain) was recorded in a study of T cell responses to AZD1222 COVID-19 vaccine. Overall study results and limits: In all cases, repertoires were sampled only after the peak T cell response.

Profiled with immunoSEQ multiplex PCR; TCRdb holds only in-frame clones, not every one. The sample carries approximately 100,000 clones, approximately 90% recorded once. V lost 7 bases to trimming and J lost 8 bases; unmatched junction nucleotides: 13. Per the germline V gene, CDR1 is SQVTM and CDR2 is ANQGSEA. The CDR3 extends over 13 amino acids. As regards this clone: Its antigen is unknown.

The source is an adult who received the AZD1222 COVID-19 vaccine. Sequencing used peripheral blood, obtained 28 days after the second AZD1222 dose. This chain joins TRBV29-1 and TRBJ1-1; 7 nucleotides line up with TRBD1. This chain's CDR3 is CSARQGFTTEAFF. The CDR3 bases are TGCAGCGCCCGACAGGGTTTTACGACGGAAGCTTTCTTT.